The sequence of this TCR beta chain was determined in a study of blood T cells in healthy people across ages. Study findings and constraints: In long-lived donors, naive CD4+ cell counts and diversity exceeded those of aged donors.

With respect to this clonotype: What it recognizes is unknown.

This CDR3 is 13 amino acids long. The V and J ends lost 4 bases and 6 bases respectively, with 11 bases between them. Germline assignment: CDR1 SGHRS and CDR2 YFSETQ. The authors ran a second PCR of 7 to 11 cycles using a sample-barcoded 5' primer and a J-beta primer mix. A 12-random-nucleotide template-switch adaptor tagged each cDNA molecule. Via MiXCR, TCRdb re-called the 5' RACE reads, giving one row per CDR3 protein. The table records fewer than 800,000 distinct CDR3 sequences, under 25% of them present only once. The rearrangement joins TRBV5-1 to TRBJ2-1; D may be TRBD1 or TRBD2 (5 bases each). This sequence originates from a man aged 65 to 85 in good health. What was sequenced was blood. CDR3 in amino acids: CASSAGTANEQFF. CDR3 DNA sequence: TGCGCCAGCAGCGCAGGGACGGCCAATGAGCAGTTCTTC.